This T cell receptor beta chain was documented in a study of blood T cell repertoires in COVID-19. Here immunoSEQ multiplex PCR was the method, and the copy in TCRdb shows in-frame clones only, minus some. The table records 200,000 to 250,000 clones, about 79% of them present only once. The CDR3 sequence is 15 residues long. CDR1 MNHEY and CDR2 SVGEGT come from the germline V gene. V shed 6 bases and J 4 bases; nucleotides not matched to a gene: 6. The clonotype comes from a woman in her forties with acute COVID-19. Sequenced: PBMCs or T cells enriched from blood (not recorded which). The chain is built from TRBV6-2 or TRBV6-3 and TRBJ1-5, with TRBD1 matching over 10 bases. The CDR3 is CASSSTGGGNQPQHF. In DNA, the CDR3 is TGTGCCAGCAGCTCGACAGGGGGCGGGAATCAGCCCCAGCATTTT.